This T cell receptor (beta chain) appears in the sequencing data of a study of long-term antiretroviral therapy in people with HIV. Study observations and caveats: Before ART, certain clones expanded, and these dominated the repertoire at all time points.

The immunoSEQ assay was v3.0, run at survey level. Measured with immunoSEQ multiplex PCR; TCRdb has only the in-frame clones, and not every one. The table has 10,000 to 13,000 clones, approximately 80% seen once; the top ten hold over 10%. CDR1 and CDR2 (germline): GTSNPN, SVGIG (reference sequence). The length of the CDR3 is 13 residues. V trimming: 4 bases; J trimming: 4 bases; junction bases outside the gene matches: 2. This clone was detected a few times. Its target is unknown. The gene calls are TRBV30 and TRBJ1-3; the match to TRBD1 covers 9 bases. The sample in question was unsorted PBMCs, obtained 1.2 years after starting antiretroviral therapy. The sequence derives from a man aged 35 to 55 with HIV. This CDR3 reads CAWTQGAGNTIYF. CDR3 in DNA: TGTGCCTGGACACAGGGGGCCGGAAACACCATATATTTT.